Ten or more counts support the clone carrying this T cell receptor (beta chain). This sample stems from a study of T-cell reconstitution after alpha-beta-depleted transplantation in children. This sample's TCRbeta library carried unique molecular identifier barcodes. Using its own MiXCR run on the PCR reads, TCRdb lists one record per CDR3 protein. The sample lists about 610,000 distinct CDR3 sequences; 8% to 11% were seen once. The sample consisted of PBMCs from the stem cell graft donor, taken from the stem cell graft. The sequence was obtained from a human donor who donated a stem cell graft to a child with acute myeloid leukemia.

CDR3 residues: CASSWEDTGELFF. The CDR3 coding sequence is TGTGCCAGCAGTTGGGAGGACACCGGGGAGCTGTTTTTT. V usage is TRBV12-3 or TRBV12-4 and J usage is TRBJ2-2; TRBD2 is a possible D gene (6 bases). The CDR3 extends over 13 amino acids. Deletions cut 4 bases from V and 3 bases from J, with 6 bases between.